These 19 T cell receptor beta chains share one sample of origin, sequenced in a study of T-cell memory formation after mild COVID-19. TCRdb passed the 5' RACE reads through MiXCR, listing each CDR3 protein once. The table records around 310,000 distinct CDR3 sequences, about 16% of them present only once. Sequenced material: PBMCs or a T cell subset sorted from them (not recorded which). The receptors were sampled from a man aged 18 to 29 who had mild COVID-19 (a few samples of this study predate the infection). Cell type and time point are not known.

This clonotype was picked up many times. V and J are TRBV7-6 and TRBJ2-7; perhaps TRBD2 as D (6 bases). Trimming stripped 5 bases from V and 3 bases from J, with 17 bases between. The CDR3 loop spans 15 amino acids. Germline lookup yields CDR1 SGHVS and CDR2 FNYEAQ. CDR3 sequence (DNA): TGTGCCAGCAGCCTTGGGACCGGGACTGTCTACGAGCAGTACTTC. Protein product: CASSLGTGTVYEQYF.

In its sample, this clonotype was seen a few times. The rearrangement joins TRBV5-1 to TRBJ2-1; 12 nucleotides line up with TRBD2. Unmatched junction bases numbered 20, after V lost 4 bases and J lost 9 bases. CDR3 size: 19 residues. Germline CDR1 and CDR2: SGHRS and YFSETQ. Written as DNA, the CDR3 is TGCGCCAGCAGCACGATTGTAAGACTAGCGGGGGCCCATTTGGGTGAGCAGTTCTTC. Protein product: CASSTIVRLAGAHLGEQFF.

This clonotype was recorded at least ten times. This chain uses TRBV4-2 with TRBJ2-7, with D uncertain. The CDR3 contains 13 residues. V gave up 1 base and J gave up 4 bases, with 8 bases separating them. The germline gives CDR1 LGHNA, CDR2 YNFKEQ. CDR3 amino acids: CASSQGGSYEQYF. The CDR3 DNA reads as TGTGCCAGCAGCCAAGGGGGTAGTTACGAGCAGTACTTC.

V is TRBV4-3 and J is TRBJ2-1; D gene unclear. Germline assignment: CDR1 LGHNA and CDR2 YSLEER. This CDR3 contains 17 residues. V was clipped by 4 bases and J by 0 bases, with 16 bases between them. The CDR3 DNA sequence: TGCGCCAGCAGCCCTTACCCCGGGCCTAGCTCCTACAATGAGCAGTTCTTC. The encoded protein is CASSPYPGPSSYNEQFF.

This clonotype was seen only a few times. This chain links TRBV4-3 with TRBJ2-5, with D perhaps TRBD1 or TRBD2 (5 bases each). Germline CDR1 and CDR2: LGHNA and YSLEER. The ends were cut back, 4 bases at V and 6 bases at J, with 21 bases in the middle. There are 16 residues in the CDR3. In DNA, the CDR3 is TGCGCCAGCAGCCTCGTCACGGGCCAGGGAGTAAAGACCCAGTACTTC. It yields the protein CASSLVTGQGVKTQYF.

This clonotype was observed a few times. This chain links TRBV4-2 with TRBJ2-3, with D tentatively TRBD2 (6 bases). Deletions cut 0 bases from V and 6 bases from J, with 13 bases between. The germline V gene has CDR1 LGHNA and CDR2 YNFKEQ. This CDR3 is built from 15 residues. CDR3 DNA sequence: TGTGCCAGCAGCCAAGACGAGACTAGATCGGATACGCAGTATTTT. This codes for CASSQDETRSDTQYF.

This chain links TRBV4-1 with TRBJ1-5, with 8 bases that match TRBD1. The CDR3 contains 17 residues. V gave up 3 bases and J gave up 4 bases; unmatched junction bases: 11. CDR1 MGHRA and CDR2 YSYEKL come from the germline V gene. The CDR3 region has the DNA TGCGCCAGCAGCCATATCAGGGGGACAGGCTCTAATCAGCCCCAGCATTTT. Residues: CASSHIRGTGSNQPQHF.

The V and J genes are TRBV5-1 and TRBJ2-3; 8 nucleotides match TRBD2. Per germline, CDR1 SGHRS and CDR2 YFSETQ. V shed 4 bases, J shed 0 bases, and the junction held 7 bases outside the gene matches. CDR3 size: 16 residues. The CDR3 here is CASSNQAGDSTDTQYF. The CDR3 coding sequence is TGCGCCAGCAGCAACCAAGCGGGGGACAGCACAGATACGCAGTATTTT.

V is TRBV6-5 and J is TRBJ2-2; D may match TRBD1 or TRBD2 (6 bases each). CDR3 length: 15 amino acids. Trimming removed 8 bases at V and 5 bases at J, with 18 bases between. The germline CDR1 and CDR2 sequences are MNHEY and SVGAGI. CDR3 amino acids: CASSPGALITGELFF. DNA of the CDR3: TGTGCCAGCTCGCCGGGGGCCCTTATAACCGGGGAGCTGTTTTTT.

This clonotype was observed a few times. The chain carries TRBV5-1 and TRBJ1-2, with D unresolved. CDR1 is SGHRS, CDR2 YFSETQ, per germline. The CDR3 sequence is 16 residues long. The V end lost 2 bases, the J end lost 1 base, and 15 bases lay between the germline ends. The CDR3 DNA is TGCGCCAGCAGCTTCCAGGCCCAGACGGATAACTATGGCTACACCTTC. Protein sequence: CASSFQAQTDNYGYTF.

This chain's CDR3 is CASSLESSYTRTSDKETQYF. The CDR3 coding sequence is TGTGCCAGCAGCTTAGAATCAAGCTATACTCGGACTAGCGATAAAGAGACCCAGTACTTC. The chain carries TRBV7-2 and TRBJ2-5; 9 bases agree with TRBD2. This CDR3 contains 20 residues. The J segment lost 3 bases and the V segment lost 1 base, leaving 18 bases of the junction unmatched. Germline CDR1 and CDR2: SGHTA and FQGNSA. Supplemented by reference TRBV7-2 and TRBJ2-5, the full variable domain reads GAGVSQSPSNKVTEKGKDVELRCDPISGHTALYWYRQSLGQGLEFLIYFQGNSAPDKSGLPSDRFSAERTGGSVSTLTIQRTQQEDSAVYLCASSLESSYTRTSDKETQYFGPGTRLLVL.

The chain joins TRBV4-1 to TRBJ2-4; possibly TRBD1 for D (5 bases). Germline CDR1 reads MGHRA; CDR2 reads YSYEKL. V was trimmed by 0 bases and J by 9 bases, leaving 12 bases between them. This CDR3 spans 14 amino acids. The CDR3 loop is CASSQDLQGTIQYF. DNA of the CDR3: TGCGCCAGCAGCCAAGATCTTCAGGGTACCATTCAGTACTTC.

This clonotype appeared many times. The genes are TRBV9 and TRBJ2-2; 10 positions match TRBD2. Germline CDR1 is SGDLS and CDR2 is YYNGEE. The ends lost 0 bases at V and 3 bases at J; junction bases unmatched: 2. The CDR3 contains 16 residues. The CDR3 sequence is CASSVGLAGDTGELFF. The CDR3 nucleotides are TGTGCCAGCAGCGTAGGGCTAGCGGGGGACACCGGGGAGCTGTTTTTT.

The chain employs TRBV21-1 and TRBJ2-1; the tabulated D call, TRBD1, remains unverified against the DNA. TRBV21-1 is reported as a pseudogene. The length of the CDR3 is 17 residues. DNA of the CDR3: TGTGCCAGCAGCAAGGGCGCCGGGACATCTTACTACAATGAGCAGTTCTTC. This encodes CASSKGAGTSYYNEQFF.

The CDR3 loop is CSVGAPLRGIQYF. DNA of the CDR3: TGCAGCGTTGGGGCTCCTCTACGGGGCATTCAGTACTTC. This chain joins TRBV29-1 and TRBJ2-4, with D perhaps TRBD2 (5 bases). There are 13 residues in the CDR3. Trimming shortened V by 4 bases and J by 9 bases, and 16 bases separated the two germline ends. Germline V gene lookup returns CDR1 SQVTM and CDR2 ANQGSEA.

This clonotype was seen only a few times. The chain is built from TRBV12-3 or TRBV12-4 and TRBJ1-1; D is unclear. This CDR3 has 14 amino acids. Trimming took 1 base from V and 6 from J, leaving 12 bases between them. The CDR3: CASSLGVASAEAFF. In DNA form, the CDR3 reads TGTGCCAGCAGTTTAGGGGTTGCAAGCGCTGAAGCTTTCTTT.

The V gene is TRBV3-1, the J gene TRBJ2-1; a weak D match, TRBD2 (5 bases). The germline V gene encodes CDR1 LGHDT and CDR2 YNNKEL (reference sequence). Trimming removed 0 bases from V and 8 bases from J, with 11 bases in between. CDR3 length: 14 residues. The CDR3 protein is CASSQDTREHEQFF. DNA of the CDR3: TGTGCCAGCAGCCAAGATACTAGGGAACATGAGCAGTTCTTC.

This clonotype was counted a few times. The V gene is TRBV4-2, the J gene TRBJ2-3; 10 bases are shared with TRBD2. Trimming cost V 2 bases and J 3 bases; bases outside gene matches: 2. The CDR3 spans 15 residues. The germline gives CDR1 LGHNA, CDR2 YNFKEQ. The CDR3, as DNA: TGTGCCAGCAGCCAACTAGCGGGGGCGACAGATACGCAGTATTTT. Protein sequence: CASSQLAGATDTQYF.

The CDR3 sequence: CASSQEAVAGVYDEQFF. In DNA, the CDR3 is TGCGCCAGCAGCCAAGAGGCTGTGGCAGGGGTTTACGATGAGCAGTTCTTC. V gene TRBV4-1 combines with J gene TRBJ2-1, with TRBD1 as a possible D gene (6 bases). The length of the CDR3 is 17 residues. The germline V gene encodes CDR1 MGHRA and CDR2 YSYEKL. V was trimmed by 0 bases and J by 8 bases, leaving 20 bases between them.